What follows are 29 T cell receptor beta chains derived from one specimen sequenced in a study of Graves' ophthalmopathy and Graves' hyperthyroidism. Beta-chain TCR CDR3 regions were amplified from RNA transcripts. Amplification began with first-round RT-PCR using HTBI primers, then second-round multiplex PCR was performed. MiXCR, run by TCRdb on the multiplex PCR reads, gives a single entry per CDR3 protein. The sample has almost 750,000 distinct CDR3 sequences; approximately 40% are singletons. The sequenced sample consisted of peripheral blood. These receptors came from an adult man with Graves' ophthalmopathy.

This clonotype was counted between two and nine times. The J gene is TRBJ2-7, the V gene TRBV20-1; TRBD1 aligns across 8 bases. Losses at the gene ends were 0 bases for V and 0 bases for J; bases not matched to a gene: 7. The CDR3 length is 16 residues. Germline CDR1 DFQATT, CDR2 SNEGSKA (reference sequence). The CDR3 sequence: CSARDLRDRTSYEQYF. The CDR3 region has the DNA TGCAGTGCTAGAGACCTCCGGGACAGGACCTCCTACGAGCAGTACTTC.

This rearrangement joins TRBV15 to TRBJ1-5; 7 bases line up with TRBD1. Trimming removed 11 bases from V and 2 bases from J; junction bases left unmatched: 18. This CDR3 region has 17 residues. Looked up from germline, CDR1 is LNHNV and CDR2 is YYDKDF (reference sequence). The DNA for the CDR3 is TGTGCCGCCACGGACAGGCTCTCCCCCGGTGGCAATCAGCCCCAGCATTTT. It codes for CAATDRLSPGGNQPQHF.

The genes are TRBV7-4 and TRBJ1-2; maybe TRBD1 (5 bases). The germline CDR1 and CDR2 sequences are SGHVT and SQSDAQ. There are 15 residues in the CDR3. Trimming left V 3 bases short and J 2 bases short, with 13 bases between. The CDR3 is CASSLSQGFNYGYTF. The CDR3 DNA is TGTGCCAGCAGCTTGTCCCAGGGTTTCAACTATGGCTACACCTTC.

At least ten counts were recorded for this clonotype. The chain couples TRBV29-1 to TRBJ1-2; D is ambiguous. CDR3 size: 11 residues. Trimming took off 1 base at V and 8 bases at J, with 8 bases between the two ends. Germline V gene lookup returns CDR1 SQVTM and CDR2 ANQGSEA. CDR3 amino acids: CSVEVVGGYTF. The CDR3, as DNA: TGCAGCGTTGAAGTAGTAGGCGGCTACACCTTC.

In regard to this clonotype: A much bigger clone sits one base away, suggesting this may be a read error. The V call is TRBV15, the J call TRBJ2-5; D unclear. Germline V gene sequence: CDR1 LNHNV, CDR2 YYDKDF (reference sequence). The CDR3 is 14 residues long. CDR3 loop: CAASRDRTIETQYF. DNA of the CDR3: TGTGCCGCCAGCAGAGATAGAACAATAGAGACCCAGTACTTC.

The V gene is TRBV24-1, the J gene TRBJ1-5; D gene ambiguous. V lost 11 bases and J lost 0, with 13 bases in between. Germline lookup yields CDR1 KGHDR and CDR2 SFDVKD. The CDR3 contains 14 residues. The CDR3 sequence: CASGRGVSNQPQHF. The CDR3 nucleotides read TGTGCCAGCGGCCGTGGGGTTAGCAATCAGCCCCAGCATTTT.

This clonotype was seen many times. CDR3 amino acids: CASAEGGDTEAFF. The CDR3 bases are TGCGCCAGCGCCGAGGGTGGGGACACTGAAGCTTTCTTT. This chain joins TRBV10-1 and TRBJ1-1; no definite D call. This CDR3 is 13 amino acids long. Trimming cost V 8 bases and J 3 bases, with 13 bases left between them. Germline CDR1 reads WNHNN; CDR2 reads SYGVQD (reference sequence).

With respect to this clonotype: Because it lacks the conserved phenylalanine or tryptophan at the end, this CDR3 is likely a read error. The DNA is left out, because the CDR3 cannot be placed on it with certainty; the CDR3 is given as TCRdb lists it. This chain uses TRBV20-1 with TRBJ2-5; the D call in the table, TRBD2, was not verified against the DNA. The CDR3 is 9 residues long, counting both termini. The germline V gene has CDR1 DFQATT and CDR2 SNEGSKA (reference sequence). CDR3 amino acids: CSARETTNT.

With regard to this clonotype: An end of the junction differs from the germline gene, which may be a read error. The chain couples TRBV10-3 to TRBJ1-2, with 10 bases identical to TRBD1. CDR1 and CDR2 (germline): ENHRY, SYGVKD. CDR3 size: 16 residues. Here the CDR3 reads CASSLAGQGRAYGYTF. The CDR3 coding sequence is TGTGCCAGCAGTTTAGCGGGACAGGGGAGGGCCTATGGCTACACCTTC.

This clonotype showed up many times. This may be a read error: a much more frequent sequence differs by one nucleotide. Here the CDR3 DNA reads TGCAGCGTGGCCCCGAGGCAGAGCGCTAACTATGGCTACACCTTC. Translation: CSVAPRQSANYGYTF. The V and J genes are TRBV29-1 and TRBJ1-2; D is uncertain. This CDR3 is built from 15 residues. V was shortened by 6 bases and J by 0 bases, with 17 bases between the two germline ends. Germline V gene lookup returns CDR1 SQVTM and CDR2 ANQGSEA. The whole variable domain, remainder taken from reference TRBV29-1 and TRBJ1-2, is SAVISQKPSRDICQRGTSLTIQCQVDSQVTMMFWYRQQPGQSLTLIATANQGSEATYESGFVIDKFPISRPNLTFSTLTVSNMSPEDSSIYLCSVAPRQSANYGYTFGSGTRLTVV.

This clonotype was observed at least ten times. The chain couples TRBV9 to TRBJ1-5; D is unclear. Deletions cut 2 bases from V and 7 bases from J, with 13 bases between. CDR3 length equals 14 residues. The V gene's germline CDR1 is SGDLS and CDR2 YYNGEE. As DNA, the CDR3 is TGTGCCAGCAGCGTGACGGGTGCCGCCCAGCCCCAGCATTTT. Its translation: CASSVTGAAQPQHF.

This clonotype was recorded a few times. This rearrangement joins TRBV25-1 to TRBJ2-7, with 9 bases lining up with TRBD1. The CDR3 loop spans 15 amino acids. Looked up from germline, CDR1 is MGHDK and CDR2 is SYGVNS. V shed 6 bases and J 4 bases; nucleotides not matched to a gene: 10. CDR3 sequence (DNA): TGTGCCAGCAGGCTGTCCGGGACAGGGTCGTACGAGCAGTACTTC. Protein sequence: CASRLSGTGSYEQYF.

This clonotype occurred many times. The V gene is TRBV7-2, the J gene TRBJ1-2; the D gene is possibly TRBD1 (6 bases). Germline lookup yields CDR1 SGHTA and CDR2 FQGNSA. Trimming removed 4 bases from V and 1 base from J, with 13 bases in between. The CDR3 is 15 amino acids. The CDR3 coding sequence is TGTGCCAGCAGCTCGGACAGCGCAATTAACTATGGCTACACCTTC. Its protein is CASSSDSAINYGYTF. Full variable domain (missing parts from reference TRBV7-2 and TRBJ1-2): GAGVSQSPSNKVTEKGKDVELRCDPISGHTALYWYRQSLGQGLEFLIYFQGNSAPDKSGLPSDRFSAERTGGSVSTLTIQRTQQEDSAVYLCASSSDSAINYGYTFGSGTRLTVV.

A single count supports this clonotype. The chain has TRBV25-1 and TRBJ2-1, with D perhaps TRBD2 (5 bases). V was shortened by 0 bases and J by 9 bases, with 9 bases between the two germline ends. The CDR3 loop spans 13 amino acids. Germline V gives CDR1 MGHDK, CDR2 SYGVNS. CDR3: CASSEYHRGEQFF. CDR3 coding DNA: TGTGCCAGCAGTGAATACCATCGGGGTGAGCAGTTCTTC.

In its sample, this clonotype was seen many times. The chain links TRBV29-1 to TRBJ1-2; the D gene is possibly TRBD1 (5 bases). The V end was cut by 7 bases, the J end by 6 bases, with 15 bases between. The CDR3 is made up of 12 amino acids. Germline V CDR1 and CDR2: SQVTM, ANQGSEA. In DNA form, the CDR3 reads TGCAGCGCAACTTGGGGCTTGAATGGCTACACCTTC. It translates to CSATWGLNGYTF.

This chain connects TRBV19 to TRBJ2-3; no definite D call. The length of the CDR3 is 11 residues. CDR1 is LNHDA and CDR2 is SQIVND in the germline V gene (reference sequence). V was clipped by 4 bases and J by 5 bases, with 4 bases between them. This chain's CDR3 is CASSTKDTQYF. The CDR3 DNA reads as TGTGCCAGTAGTACCAAAGATACGCAGTATTTT.

The chain combines TRBV7-2 with TRBJ1-4, with a possible D match to TRBD1 (6 bases). CDR1 is SGHTA and CDR2 is FQGNSA in the germline V gene. The CDR3 is 13 residues long. V lost 6 bases to trimming and J lost 6 bases, with 11 bases between them. This CDR3 is CASSYRAYEKLFF. The CDR3 bases are TGTGCCAGCAGTTACAGGGCATATGAAAAACTGTTTTTT.

Notes on this clonotype: One end of the junction varies from germline; a read error may be responsible. The gene calls are TRBV7-7 and TRBJ2-3, with D unresolved. In germline, CDR1 is SSHAT, CDR2 FNYEAQ (reference sequence). CDR3 size: 15 residues. Here the CDR3 reads CASSCRVQSTDTQYF. CDR3 coding DNA: TGTGCTAGCAGCTGCCGGGTTCAAAGCACAGATACGCAGTATTTT. The full variable domain, with the rest looked up from reference TRBV7-7 and TRBJ2-3, is GAGVSQSPRYKVTKRGQDVTLRCDPISSHATLYWYQQALGQGPEFLTYFNYEAQPDKSGLPSDRFSAERPEGSISTLTIQRTEQRDSAMYRCASSCRVQSTDTQYFGPGTRLTVL.

This clonotype turned up a few times. The chain carries TRBV11-2 and TRBJ1-1, with D perhaps TRBD1 (5 bases). The V and J ends lost 5 bases and 3 bases respectively, with 13 bases between them. Germline loops: CDR1 SGHAT, CDR2 FQNNGV. The CDR3 spans 14 residues. CDR3 DNA: TGTGCCAGCAGCATAAATAGCAGGGACACTGAAGCTTTCTTT. Amino acids: CASSINSRDTEAFF. Supplemented by reference TRBV11-2 and TRBJ1-1, the full variable domain reads EAGVAQSPRYKIIEKRQSVAFWCNPISGHATLYWYQQILGQGPKLLIQFQNNGVVDDSQLPKDRFSAERLKGVDSTLKIQPAKLEDSAVYLCASSINSRDTEAFFGQGTRLTVV.

A note on this clonotype: An end of the junction differs from the germline gene, which may be a read error. This rearrangement joins TRBV10-3 to TRBJ1-1; 9 positions match TRBD1. The germline CDR1 and CDR2 sequences are ENHRY and SYGVKD. The CDR3 has 13 amino acids. CDR3 coding DNA: TGTGCCAGCAGTCGACAGGGGGACAGTGAAGCTTTCTTT. Amino acids: CASSRQGDSEAFF.

The chain recombines TRBV7-3 with TRBJ2-3; no reliable D call. Per germline, CDR1 SGHTA and CDR2 FQGTGA. V was trimmed by 4 bases and J by 6 bases, leaving 11 bases between them. This CDR3 spans 13 amino acids. CDR3 sequence reads: CASSSTFGDTQYF. The DNA for the CDR3 is TGTGCCAGCAGCTCAACGTTCGGCGATACGCAGTATTTT.

V gene TRBV4-3 combines with J gene TRBJ2-7; D perhaps matches TRBD1 (8 bases). V was cut by 3 bases and J by 5 bases, with 17 bases left in between. Germline V gene sequence: CDR1 LGHNA, CDR2 YSLEER. This CDR3 has 15 amino acids. CDR3 sequence reads: CASSHPQGGLHEQYF. In nucleotides, the CDR3 is TGCGCCAGCAGCCACCCACAGGGGGGGCTGCACGAGCAGTACTTC.

The table lists this clonotype with a few counts. The chain joins TRBV7-2 to TRBJ2-3; D not certain. V was cut by 5 bases and J by 7 bases, with 7 bases left in between. The germline CDR1 and CDR2 sequences are SGHTA and FQGNSA. This CDR3 is built from 11 residues. CDR3 nucleotides: TGTGCCAGCAGCGCGGTCAATACGCAGTATTTT. Amino acids: CASSAVNTQYF. The entire variable domain, with the rest obtained from reference TRBV7-2 and TRBJ2-3, is as follows: GAGVSQSPSNKVTEKGKDVELRCDPISGHTALYWYRQSLGQGLEFLIYFQGNSAPDKSGLPSDRFSAERTGGSVSTLTIQRTQQEDSAVYLCASSAVNTQYFGPGTRLTVL.

This clonotype turned up a few times. This chain links TRBV7-2 with TRBJ2-7; the match to TRBD2 covers 8 bases. Trimming at V came to 4 bases and at J to 2 bases, leaving 7 bases not matched to a gene. The CDR3 covers 15 residues. The V gene's germline CDR1 is SGHTA and CDR2 FQGNSA. As DNA, the CDR3 is TGTGCCAGCAGCTCGACTAGCGTCTCGACCTACGAGCAGTACTTC. It codes for CASSSTSVSTYEQYF.

The rearrangement links TRBV7-9 to TRBJ2-3; weak D call: TRBD2 (7 bases). The germline V gene encodes CDR1 SEHNR and CDR2 FQNEAQ (reference sequence). V shed 5 bases and J shed 5 bases, with 20 bases lying between them. The CDR3 extends over 16 amino acids. CDR3 in DNA: TGTGCCAGCAGCCAGCGGGACATTGGGGCAGGAGATACGCAGTATTTT. Translating gives CASSQRDIGAGDTQYF.

This clonotype came up many times. This chain uses TRBV7-9 with TRBJ1-1, with D hard to call. CDR3 length equals 14 residues. Trimming pared 1 base from V and 1 base from J, leaving 7 bases between. Germline lookup yields CDR1 SEHNR and CDR2 FQNEAQ (reference sequence). CDR3 amino acids: CASSLVGSNTEAFF. The CDR3 nucleotides read TGTGCCAGCAGCTTAGTGGGTTCGAACACTGAAGCTTTCTTT.

The genes are TRBV15 and TRBJ1-4; D is uncertain. Deletions cut 8 bases from V and 10 bases from J, with 8 bases between. The CDR3 spans 10 residues. Germline V gene lookup returns CDR1 LNHNV and CDR2 YYDKDF (reference sequence). CDR3 loop: CATGGGKLFF. CDR3 nucleotide sequence: TGTGCCACCGGTGGTGGAAAACTGTTTTTT. Filled out from reference TRBV15 and TRBJ1-4, the complete variable domain reads DAMVIQNPRYQVTQFGKPVTLSCSQTLNHNVMYWYQQKSSQAPKLLFHYYDKDFNNEADTPDNFQSRRPNTSFCFLDIRSPGLGDTAMYLCATGGGKLFFGSGTQLSVL.

Concerning this clonotype: Given a much more abundant clone one base away, this may be a read error. The chain employs TRBV7-9 and TRBJ1-2, with 9 bases lining up with TRBD1. The J segment lost 7 bases and the V segment lost 5 bases, leaving 5 bases of the junction unmatched. The CDR3 extends over 13 amino acids. Germline V gene sequence: CDR1 SEHNR, CDR2 FQNEAQ (reference sequence). This CDR3 is CASSTDRGGGYTF. CDR3 sequence (DNA): TGTGCCAGCAGCACGGACAGGGGTGGTGGCTACACCTTC.

The chain couples TRBV7-9 to TRBJ2-3, with D uncertain. Trimming stripped 6 bases from V and 4 bases from J, with 14 bases between. This CDR3 comprises 14 residues. Germline CDR1 reads SEHNR; CDR2 reads FQNEAQ (reference sequence). The DNA of the CDR3 is TGTGCCAGCAGTCATAGGAGCCCCGCAGATACGCAGTATTTT. It encodes CASSHRSPADTQYF.